This T cell receptor (beta chain) was found in a study of Ad26.COV2.S vaccination and SARS-CoV-2 variants. Study at large: Ad26.COV2.S arm of COV1001 included the donor. By the intramuscular route, Ad26.COV2.S was given once, or twice 56 days apart.

Generated by immunoSEQ multiplex PCR, the TCRdb table keeps only in-frame clones and is missing some. The profile shows about 320,000 clones, about 86% of them singletons. Findings and caveats of the study: Vaccinees showed greater spike-specific TCR breadth than placebo recipients.

The treatment was: about 20 received Ad26.COV2.S at low or high dose, single or two shots; about 5 received placebo; per-sample allocation not given. Collection of samples fell on day 63 after the first vaccine or placebo injection. This clone appeared once. No antigen is known for it. Sequencing used peripheral blood, obtained in a trial of Ad26.COV2.S vaccine versus placebo. The source is a person aged 18 to 59 who received the Ad26.COV2.S COVID-19 vaccine or a placebo.

CDR3 nucleotide sequence: TGTGTCGCGAGGCAGGGGGCCAGTAGAAACATTCAGTACTTC. Amino acid sequence: CVARQGASRNIQYF. This chain joins TRBV6-6 and TRBJ2-4, with 8 bases that match TRBD1. The CDR3 consists of 14 residues. Germline loops: CDR1 MNHNY, CDR2 SVGAGI (reference sequence).